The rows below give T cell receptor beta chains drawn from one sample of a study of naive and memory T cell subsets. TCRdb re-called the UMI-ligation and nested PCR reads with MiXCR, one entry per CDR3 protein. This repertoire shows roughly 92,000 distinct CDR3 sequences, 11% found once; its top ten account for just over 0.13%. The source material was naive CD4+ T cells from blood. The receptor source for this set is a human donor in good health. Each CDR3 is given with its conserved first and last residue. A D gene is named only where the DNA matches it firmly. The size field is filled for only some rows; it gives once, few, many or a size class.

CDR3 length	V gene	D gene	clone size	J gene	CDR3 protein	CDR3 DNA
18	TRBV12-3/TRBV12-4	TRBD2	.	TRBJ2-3	CASSPTSGGASSTDTQYF	TGTGCCAGCAGCCCGACTAGCGGGGGGGCCAGTAGCACAGATACGCAGTATTTT
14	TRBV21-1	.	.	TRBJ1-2	CASSKVARSDGYTF	TGTGCCAGCAGCAAAGTCGCGAGGAGCGATGGCTACACCTTC
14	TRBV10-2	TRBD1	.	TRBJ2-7	CASSLTGEYYEQYF	TGCGCCAGCAGTTTGACAGGGGAATACTACGAGCAGTACTTC
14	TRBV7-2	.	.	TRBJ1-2	CASSLERVSRPYTF	TGTGCCAGCAGCTTAGAGAGGGTGAGCCGCCCCTACACCTTC
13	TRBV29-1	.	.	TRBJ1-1	CSVQGRANTEAFF	TGCAGCGTGCAAGGCAGGGCGAACACTGAAGCTTTCTTT
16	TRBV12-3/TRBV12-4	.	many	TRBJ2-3	CATTLVMGARTDTQYF	TGTGCCACCACGCTCGTTATGGGAGCCCGCACAGATACGCAGTATTTT
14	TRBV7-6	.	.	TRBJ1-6	CAIKGGDGSSPLHF	TGTGCCATAAAGGGGGGAGATGGTAGTTCACCCCTCCACTTT
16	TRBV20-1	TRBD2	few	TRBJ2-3	CSASRPGLAGTDTQYF	TGCAGTGCTAGCCGCCCGGGACTAGCAGGCACAGATACGCAGTATTTT
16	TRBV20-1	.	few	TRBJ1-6	CSARAEWSSYNSPLHF	TGCAGTGCTCGGGCGGAATGGAGCTCCTATAATTCACCCCTCCACTTT
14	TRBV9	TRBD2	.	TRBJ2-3	CASSVGDYTDTQYF	TGTGCCAGCAGCGTAGGGGACTACACAGATACGCAGTATTTT
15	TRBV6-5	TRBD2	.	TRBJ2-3	CASRLTGTSVDTQYF	TGTGCCAGCAGACTAACCGGGACTAGCGTAGATACGCAGTATTTT
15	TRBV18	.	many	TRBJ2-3	CASSRLDGSTDTQYF	TGTGCCAGCTCAAGGCTCGACGGCAGCACAGATACGCAGTATTTT
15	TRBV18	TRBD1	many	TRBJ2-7	CASSPPGQGLYEQYF	TGTGCCAGCTCACCCCCGGGACAGGGTTTGTACGAGCAGTACTTC
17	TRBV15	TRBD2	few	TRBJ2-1	CATRQRGLAGGPGGQFF	TGTGCCACCAGACAGAGAGGTCTAGCGGGAGGGCCGGGAGGTCAGTTCTTC
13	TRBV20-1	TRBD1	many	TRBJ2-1	CSASPGQGLGQFF	TGCAGTGCTAGCCCAGGACAGGGCCTCGGGCAGTTCTTC
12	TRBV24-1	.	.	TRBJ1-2	CATSDTAYGYTF	TGTGCCACCAGTGATACAGCCTATGGCTACACCTTC
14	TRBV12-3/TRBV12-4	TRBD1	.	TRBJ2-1	CASTRTDRGNEQFF	TGTGCCAGCACCCGGACGGACAGGGGGAATGAGCAGTTCTTC
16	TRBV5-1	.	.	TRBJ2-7	CASSATPGHSSYEQYF	TGCGCCAGCAGCGCTACCCCGGGACACTCATCCTACGAGCAGTACTTC